The clone carrying this T cell receptor (beta chain) was counted at least ten times. What it binds is not known. TCRdb processed the RACE reads anew with MiXCR; each CDR3 protein has one entry. Seen here are roughly 380,000 distinct CDR3 sequences, 6% to 7% observed once, and the top ten hold around 5.6%. This sample was included in a study of human T cells and chemical hapten exposure. Study information: 2% DPC applied to a roughly 2 cm by roughly 2 cm arm area sensitized donors. Slight differences in pooled library volume were the main source of varying TCR yields across samples. Study-level findings and limits: Counts of TCRs expanded at PT1 correlated positively with patch test score.

Time point given: patch test 2, 6 weeks after DPC sensitization. As for treatment: therapeutic diphenylcyclopropenone sensitization with weekly scalp DPC. Specimen: whole blood, collected in connection with sensitization to the hapten diphenylcyclopropenone (DPC). The clonotype comes from a woman aged 18-35 years with alopecia areata. Some clones in this sample may be carry-over from other donors' samples.

Written as DNA, the CDR3 is TGTGCCAGCAGTCCCACCCGGCAGGCCAACTATGGCTACACCTTC. Translated, it gives CASSPTRQANYGYTF. V and J are TRBV12-3 or TRBV12-4 and TRBJ1-2; D unresolved. The CDR3 extends over 15 amino acids. V was cut by 5 bases and J by 2 bases, with 15 bases left in between.